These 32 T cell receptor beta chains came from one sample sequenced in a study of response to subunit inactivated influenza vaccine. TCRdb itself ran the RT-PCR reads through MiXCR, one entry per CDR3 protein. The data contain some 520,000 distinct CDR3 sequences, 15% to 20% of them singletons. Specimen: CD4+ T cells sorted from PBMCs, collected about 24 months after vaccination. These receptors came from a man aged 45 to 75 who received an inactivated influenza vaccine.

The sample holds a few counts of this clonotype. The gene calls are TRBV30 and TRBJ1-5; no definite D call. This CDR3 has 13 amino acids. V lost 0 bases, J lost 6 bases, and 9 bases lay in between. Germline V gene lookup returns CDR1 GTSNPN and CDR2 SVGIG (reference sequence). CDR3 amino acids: CAWSVLPGQPQHF. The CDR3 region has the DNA TGTGCCTGGAGTGTATTGCCCGGTCAGCCCCAGCATTTT.

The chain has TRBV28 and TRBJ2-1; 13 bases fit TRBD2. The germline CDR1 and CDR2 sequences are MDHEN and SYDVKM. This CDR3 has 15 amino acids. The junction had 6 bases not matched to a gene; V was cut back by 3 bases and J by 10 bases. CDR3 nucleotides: TGTGCCAGCAGTTTTAGGGGACTAGCGGGATACGAGCAGTTCTTC. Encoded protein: CASSFRGLAGYEQFF.

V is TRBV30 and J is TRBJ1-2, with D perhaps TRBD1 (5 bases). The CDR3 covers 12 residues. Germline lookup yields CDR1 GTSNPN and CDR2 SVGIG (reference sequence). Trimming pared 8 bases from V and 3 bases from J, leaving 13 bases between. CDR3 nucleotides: TGTGCCGGAGGAGGGACCTACTATGGCTACACCTTC. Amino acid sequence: CAGGGTYYGYTF.

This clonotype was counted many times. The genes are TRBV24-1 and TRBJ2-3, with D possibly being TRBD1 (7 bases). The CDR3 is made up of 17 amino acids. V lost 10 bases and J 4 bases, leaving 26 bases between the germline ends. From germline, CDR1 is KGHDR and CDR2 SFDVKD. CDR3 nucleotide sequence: TGTGCCACGGAAGGCATGCGGGACAGCAAAAATCCAGATACGCAGTATTTT. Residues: CATEGMRDSKNPDTQYF.

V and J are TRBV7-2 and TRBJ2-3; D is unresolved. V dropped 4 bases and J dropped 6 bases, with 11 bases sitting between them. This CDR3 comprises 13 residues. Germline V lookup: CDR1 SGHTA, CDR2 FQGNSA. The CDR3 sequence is CASSSTFRDTQYF. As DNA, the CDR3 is TGTGCCAGCAGCTCGACCTTTCGCGATACGCAGTATTTT.

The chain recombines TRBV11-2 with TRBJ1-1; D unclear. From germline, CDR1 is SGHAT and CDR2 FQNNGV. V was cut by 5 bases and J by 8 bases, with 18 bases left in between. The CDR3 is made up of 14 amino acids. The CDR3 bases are TGTGCCAGCAGCGCCGCGAGGACGGGTAGGGAAGCTTTCTTT. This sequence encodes CASSAARTGREAFF.

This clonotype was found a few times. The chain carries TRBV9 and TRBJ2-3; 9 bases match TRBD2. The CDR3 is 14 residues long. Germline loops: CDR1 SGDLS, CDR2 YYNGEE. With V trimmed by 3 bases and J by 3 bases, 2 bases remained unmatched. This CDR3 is CASSDSGRTDTQYF. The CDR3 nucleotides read TGTGCCAGCAGCGATAGCGGGAGAACAGATACGCAGTATTTT.

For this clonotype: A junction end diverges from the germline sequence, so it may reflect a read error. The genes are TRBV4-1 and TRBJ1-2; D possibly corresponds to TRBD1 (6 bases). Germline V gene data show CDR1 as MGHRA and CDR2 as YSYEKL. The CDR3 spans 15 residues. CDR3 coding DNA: TGCGCCAGCAGCCCGACGATACAGGGTAACGATGGCTACACCTTC. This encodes CASSPTIQGNDGYTF.

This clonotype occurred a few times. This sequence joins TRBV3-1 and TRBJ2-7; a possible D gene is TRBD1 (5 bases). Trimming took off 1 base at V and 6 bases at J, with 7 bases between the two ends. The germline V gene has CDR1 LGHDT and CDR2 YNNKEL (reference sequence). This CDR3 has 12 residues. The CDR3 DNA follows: TGTGCCAGCAGCCAAGCAGGGATCGAGCAGTACTTC. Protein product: CASSQAGIEQYF.

CDR3 sequence: CASSSPLGTGEAFF. CDR3 in DNA: TGTGCCAGCAGCTCGCCCCTCGGGACGGGTGAAGCTTTCTTT. The chain is built from TRBV7-9 and TRBJ1-1; D perhaps matches TRBD1 (5 bases). The CDR3 extends over 14 amino acids. The germline CDR1 and CDR2 sequences are SEHNR and FQNEAQ (reference sequence). V lost 4 bases to trimming and J lost 7 bases, with 16 bases between them.

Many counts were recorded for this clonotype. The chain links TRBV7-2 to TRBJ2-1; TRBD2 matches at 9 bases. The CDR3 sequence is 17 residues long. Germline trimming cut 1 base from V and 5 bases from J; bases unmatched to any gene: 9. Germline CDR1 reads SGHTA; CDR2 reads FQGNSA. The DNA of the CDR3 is TGTGCCAGCAGCTTAGTAGCGGCTAGCGGGGTTAACAATGAGCAGTTCTTC. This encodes CASSLVAASGVNNEQFF.

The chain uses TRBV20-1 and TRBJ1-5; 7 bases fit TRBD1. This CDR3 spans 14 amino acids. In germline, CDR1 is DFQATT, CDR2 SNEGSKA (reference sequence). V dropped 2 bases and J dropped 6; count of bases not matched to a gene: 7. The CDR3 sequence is CSARFRGEGQPQHF. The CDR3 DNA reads TGCAGTGCTAGATTCAGGGGGGAAGGTCAGCCCCAGCATTTT.

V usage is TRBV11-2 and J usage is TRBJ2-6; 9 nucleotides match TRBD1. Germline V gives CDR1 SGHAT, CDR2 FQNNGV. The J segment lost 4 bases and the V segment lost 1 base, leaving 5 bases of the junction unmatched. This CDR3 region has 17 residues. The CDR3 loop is CASSLGTGAGGANVLTF. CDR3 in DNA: TGTGCCAGCAGCTTAGGGACAGGGGCTGGGGGGGCCAACGTCCTGACTTTC. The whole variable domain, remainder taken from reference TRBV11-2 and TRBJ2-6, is EAGVAQSPRYKIIEKRQSVAFWCNPISGHATLYWYQQILGQGPKLLIQFQNNGVVDDSQLPKDRFSAERLKGVDSTLKIQPAKLEDSAVYLCASSLGTGAGGANVLTFGAGSRLTVL.

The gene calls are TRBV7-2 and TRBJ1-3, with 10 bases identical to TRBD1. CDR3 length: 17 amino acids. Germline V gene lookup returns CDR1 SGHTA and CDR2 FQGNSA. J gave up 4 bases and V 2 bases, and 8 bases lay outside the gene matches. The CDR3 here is CASSLWGQGSYGNTIYF. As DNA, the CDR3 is TGTGCCAGCAGCTTATGGGGACAGGGGTCTTACGGAAACACCATATATTTT. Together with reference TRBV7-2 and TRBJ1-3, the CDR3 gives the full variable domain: GAGVSQSPSNKVTEKGKDVELRCDPISGHTALYWYRQSLGQGLEFLIYFQGNSAPDKSGLPSDRFSAERTGGSVSTLTIQRTQQEDSAVYLCASSLWGQGSYGNTIYFGEGSWLTVV.

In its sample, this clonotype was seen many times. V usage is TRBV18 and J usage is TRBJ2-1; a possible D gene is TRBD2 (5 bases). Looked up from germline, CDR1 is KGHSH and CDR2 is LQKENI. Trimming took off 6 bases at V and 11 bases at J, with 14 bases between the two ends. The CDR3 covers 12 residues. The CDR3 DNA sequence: TGTGCCAGCTCCCCCAGAGCGGCCCAGCAGTTCTTC. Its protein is CASSPRAAQQFF.

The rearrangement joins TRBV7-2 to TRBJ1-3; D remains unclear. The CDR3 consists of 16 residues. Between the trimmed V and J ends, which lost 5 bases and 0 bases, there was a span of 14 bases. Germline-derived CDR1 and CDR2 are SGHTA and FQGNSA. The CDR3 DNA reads TGTGCCAGCAGCACCCTCGCACGGACCTCTGGAAACACCATATATTTT. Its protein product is CASSTLARTSGNTIYF.

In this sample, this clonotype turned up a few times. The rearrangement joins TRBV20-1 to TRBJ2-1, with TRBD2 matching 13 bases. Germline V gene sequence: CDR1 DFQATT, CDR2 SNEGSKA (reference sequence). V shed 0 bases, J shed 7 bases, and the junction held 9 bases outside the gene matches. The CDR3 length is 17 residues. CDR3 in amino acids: CSARETSGGQYVNEQFF. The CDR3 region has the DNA TGCAGTGCTAGAGAGACTAGCGGGGGGCAGTACGTGAATGAGCAGTTCTTC.

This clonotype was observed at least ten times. This CDR3 is CASSLVDRDTDTQYF. CDR3 in DNA: TGCGCCAGCAGCTTGGTCGACAGAGACACAGATACGCAGTATTTT. V gene TRBV5-1 combines with J gene TRBJ2-3; weak D call: TRBD1 (5 bases). The V gene's germline CDR1 is SGHRS and CDR2 YFSETQ. V lost 0 bases and J lost 2, with 10 bases in between. The CDR3 totals 15 residues.

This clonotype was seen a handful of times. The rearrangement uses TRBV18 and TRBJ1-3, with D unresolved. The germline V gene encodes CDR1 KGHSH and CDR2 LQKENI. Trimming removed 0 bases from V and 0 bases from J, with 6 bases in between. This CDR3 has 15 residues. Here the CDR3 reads CASSPPVASGNTIYF. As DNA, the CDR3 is TGTGCCAGCTCACCACCTGTCGCCTCTGGAAACACCATATATTTT.

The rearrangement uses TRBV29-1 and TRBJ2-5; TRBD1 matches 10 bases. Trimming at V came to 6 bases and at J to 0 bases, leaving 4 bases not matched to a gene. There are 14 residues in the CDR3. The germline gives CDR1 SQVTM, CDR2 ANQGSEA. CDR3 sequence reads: CSVTGGPYQETQYF. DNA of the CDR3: TGCAGCGTGACAGGGGGCCCGTACCAAGAGACCCAGTACTTC.

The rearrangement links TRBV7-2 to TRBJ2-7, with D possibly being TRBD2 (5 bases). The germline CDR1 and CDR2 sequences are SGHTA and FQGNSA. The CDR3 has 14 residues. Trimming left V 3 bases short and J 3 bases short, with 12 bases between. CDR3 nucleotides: TGTGCCAGCAGCTTCGGGCGGGCCCGCTACGAGCAGTACTTC. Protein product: CASSFGRARYEQYF.

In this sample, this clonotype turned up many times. CDR3: CASSPPSGHYGYTF. DNA of the CDR3: TGTGCCAGCTCACCACCGTCCGGGCATTATGGCTACACCTTC. The chain has TRBV18 and TRBJ1-2; D not resolved. CDR3 length equals 14 residues. The V end lost 0 bases, the J end lost 5 bases, and 10 bases lay between the germline ends. Germline-derived CDR1 and CDR2 are KGHSH and LQKENI.

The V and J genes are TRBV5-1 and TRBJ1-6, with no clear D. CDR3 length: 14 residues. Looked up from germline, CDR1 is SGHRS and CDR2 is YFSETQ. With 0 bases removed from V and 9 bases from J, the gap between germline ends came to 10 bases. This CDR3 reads CASSLETVSSPLHF. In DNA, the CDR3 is TGCGCCAGCAGCTTGGAAACAGTATCTTCACCCCTCCACTTT.

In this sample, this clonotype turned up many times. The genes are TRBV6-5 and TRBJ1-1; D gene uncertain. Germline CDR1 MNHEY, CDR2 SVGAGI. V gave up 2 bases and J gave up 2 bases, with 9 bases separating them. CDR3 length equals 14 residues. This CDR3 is CASSYTADNTEAFF. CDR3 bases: TGTGCCAGCAGTTACACGGCAGATAACACTGAAGCTTTCTTT.

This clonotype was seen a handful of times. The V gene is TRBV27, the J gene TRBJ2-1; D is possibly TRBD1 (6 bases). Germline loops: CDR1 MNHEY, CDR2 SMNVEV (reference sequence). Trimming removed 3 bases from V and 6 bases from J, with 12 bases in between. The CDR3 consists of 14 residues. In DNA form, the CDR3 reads TGTGCCAGCAGTTTCAGGGGAAGGAGCAATGAGCAGTTCTTC. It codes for CASSFRGRSNEQFF.

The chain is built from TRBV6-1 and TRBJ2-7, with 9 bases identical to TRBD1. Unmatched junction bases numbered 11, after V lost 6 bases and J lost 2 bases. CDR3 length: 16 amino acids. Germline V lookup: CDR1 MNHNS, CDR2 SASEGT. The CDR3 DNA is TGTGCCAGCAGGGGACAGGGACAGAGGGGCACCTACGAGCAGTACTTC. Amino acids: CASRGQGQRGTYEQYF.

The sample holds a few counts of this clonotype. The CDR3 loop reads CASSQLYYEQFF. CDR3 bases: TGTGCCAGCAGCCAATTATACTATGAGCAGTTCTTC. V usage is TRBV3-1 and J usage is TRBJ2-1; D uncertain. The V and J ends lost 2 bases and 8 bases respectively, with 7 bases between them. From germline, CDR1 is LGHDT and CDR2 YNNKEL (reference sequence). The CDR3 consists of 12 residues.

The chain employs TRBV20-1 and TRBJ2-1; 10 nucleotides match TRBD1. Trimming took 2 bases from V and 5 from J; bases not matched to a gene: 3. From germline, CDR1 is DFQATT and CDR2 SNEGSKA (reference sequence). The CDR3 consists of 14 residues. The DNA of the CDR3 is TGCAGTGCTAGATTCGACAGGGGGCACAATGAGCAGTTCTTC. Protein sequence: CSARFDRGHNEQFF.

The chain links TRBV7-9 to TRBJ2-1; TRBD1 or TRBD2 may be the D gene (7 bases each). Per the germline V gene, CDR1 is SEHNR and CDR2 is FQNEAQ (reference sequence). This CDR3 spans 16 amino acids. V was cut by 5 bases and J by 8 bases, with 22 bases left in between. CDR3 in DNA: TGTGCCAGCAGCCCCCTTTGGCAGGGGGGGGTTCATGAGCAGTTCTTC. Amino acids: CASSPLWQGGVHEQFF.

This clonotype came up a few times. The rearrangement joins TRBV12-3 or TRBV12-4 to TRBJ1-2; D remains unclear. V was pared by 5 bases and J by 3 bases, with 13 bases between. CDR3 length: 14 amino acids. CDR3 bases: TGTGCCAGCAGTCCCCCTGGGTATGACTATGGCTACACCTTC. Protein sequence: CASSPPGYDYGYTF.

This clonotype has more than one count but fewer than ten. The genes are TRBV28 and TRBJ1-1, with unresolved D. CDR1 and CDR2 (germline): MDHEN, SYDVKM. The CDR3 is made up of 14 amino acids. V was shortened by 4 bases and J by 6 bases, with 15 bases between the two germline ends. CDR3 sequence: CASSSGGGSAEAFF. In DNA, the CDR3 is TGTGCCAGCAGTTCTGGTGGTGGGAGCGCTGAAGCTTTCTTT.

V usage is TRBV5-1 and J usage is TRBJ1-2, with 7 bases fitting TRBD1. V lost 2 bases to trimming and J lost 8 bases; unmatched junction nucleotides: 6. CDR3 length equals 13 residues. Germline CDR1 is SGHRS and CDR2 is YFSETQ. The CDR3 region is CASSLTRGHGYTF. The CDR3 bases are TGCGCCAGCAGCTTAACTAGGGGGCACGGCTACACCTTC.